This passage covers 11 T cell receptor beta chains from one sample sequenced in a study of blood T cell repertoires in COVID-19. Assay used: immunoSEQ multiplex PCR; TCRdb lists only in-frame clones, some missing. The sample yields around 63,000 clones, roughly 79% seen once. Material for sequencing was peripheral blood. The receptor source for this set is a woman older than 75 with active or convalescent COVID-19.

This CDR3 reads CASSETWGGGEKLFF. DNA for the CDR3: TGTGCCAGCAGTGAAACGTGGGGAGGTGGTGAAAAACTGTTTTTT. The chain joins TRBV6-1 to TRBJ1-4, with D hard to call. V dropped 2 bases and J dropped 7 bases, with 14 bases sitting between them. CDR1 is MNHNS, CDR2 SASEGT, per germline. The CDR3 is 15 amino acids.

The J gene is TRBJ1-5, the V gene TRBV10-3; 7 nucleotides align to TRBD1. The CDR3 contains 16 residues. Germline trimming cut 0 bases from V and 4 bases from J; bases unmatched to any gene: 6. Germline assignment: CDR1 ENHRY and CDR2 SYGVKD. In DNA form, the CDR3 reads TGTGCCATCAGTGAGTCAGGGGGCTCCCAGAATCAGCCCCAGCATTTT. Translated, it gives CAISESGGSQNQPQHF.

This clone has just a few counts. The chain recombines TRBV7-2 with TRBJ1-2; D is possibly TRBD1 (6 bases). The V gene's germline CDR1 is SGHTA and CDR2 FQGNSA. The CDR3 contains 14 residues. V lost 7 bases and J lost 3, with 15 bases in between. The CDR3 DNA reads TGTGCCAGCATCAAGGACAGTTCCTACTATGGCTACACCTTC. Protein: CASIKDSSYYGYTF.

This rearrangement joins TRBV6-2 or TRBV6-3 to TRBJ1-5; the match to TRBD1 covers 10 bases. CDR3 length: 17 residues. Germline V gene sequence: CDR1 MNHEY, CDR2 SVGEGT. J lost 1 base, V lost 6 bases, and 9 bases had no gene match. The CDR3 DNA is TGTGCCAGCAGCCCCGTGACAGGGGGCCGGAGCAATCAGCCCCAGCATTTT. Protein sequence: CASSPVTGGRSNQPQHF.

The chain recombines TRBV5-6 with TRBJ1-6; TRBD1 matches at 8 bases. Germline-derived CDR1 and CDR2 are SGHDT and YYEEEE. V dropped 4 bases and J dropped 9; count of bases not matched to a gene: 6. CDR3 length: 14 amino acids. CDR3 sequence (DNA): TGTGCCAGCAGCCTCGGACAGGGTACTTCACCCCTCCACTTT. Its protein product is CASSLGQGTSPLHF. The entire variable domain, with the rest obtained from reference TRBV5-6 and TRBJ1-6, is as follows: DAGVTQSPTHLIKTRGQQVTLRCSPKSGHDTVSWYQQALGQGPQFIFQYYEEEERQRGNFPDRFSGHQFPNYSSELNVNALLLGDSALYLCASSLGQGTSPLHFGNGTRLTVT.

The chain carries TRBV18 and TRBJ1-5; 9 bases line up with TRBD1. CDR3 length: 13 residues. J lost 8 bases, V lost 6 bases, and 5 bases had no gene match. Germline V lookup: CDR1 KGHSH, CDR2 LQKENI. CDR3 sequence reads: CASSGQGQEPQHF. CDR3 in DNA: TGTGCCAGCTCCGGACAGGGGCAAGAGCCCCAGCATTTT.

This clone was observed a handful of times. The chain couples TRBV7-9 to TRBJ2-3; TRBD2 matches 11 bases. From germline, CDR1 is SEHNR and CDR2 FQNEAQ (reference sequence). V dropped 3 bases and J dropped 3; count of bases not matched to a gene: 2. The CDR3 extends over 15 amino acids. The CDR3 sequence: CASSFTSGGTDTQYF. Written as DNA, the CDR3 is TGTGCCAGCAGCTTTACTAGCGGGGGTACAGATACGCAGTATTTT. The whole variable domain, filled in from reference TRBV7-9 and TRBJ2-3, reads DTGVSQNPRHKITKRGQNVTFRCDPISEHNRLYWYRQTLGQGPEFLTYFQNEAQLEKSRLLSDRFSAERPKGSFSTLEIQRTEQGDSAMYLCASSFTSGGTDTQYFGPGTRLTVL.

The rearrangement links TRBV12-3 or TRBV12-4 to TRBJ1-2; D ambiguous. The V and J ends lost 1 base and 6 bases respectively, with 9 bases between them. The CDR3 length is 13 residues. CDR3 in DNA: TGTGCCAGCAGTTTAGTACAGTCAGATGGCTACACCTTC. Its translation: CASSLVQSDGYTF.

The chain links TRBV21-1 to TRBJ2-1; the D segment call TRBD2 is taken from the table without a DNA check. TRBV21-1 is shown as a pseudogene. The CDR3 sequence is 11 residues long. CDR3 nucleotide sequence: TGTGCCAGCAGCCTGATGATAGAACAGTTCTTC. It encodes CASSLMIEQFF.

This chain connects TRBV9 to TRBJ1-2; the D gene is possibly TRBD1 (5 bases). This CDR3 is built from 16 residues. Trimming removed 0 bases at V and 1 base at J, with 13 bases between. Germline assignment: CDR1 SGDLS and CDR2 YYNGEE. In DNA form, the CDR3 reads TGTGCCAGCAGCGTAGGCCAGGGAGGCAGTAACTATGGCTACACCTTC. This translates into CASSVGQGGSNYGYTF.

The chain recombines TRBV5-8 with TRBJ1-1, with no clear D. Trimming removed 0 bases at V and 4 bases at J, with 10 bases between. This CDR3 contains 14 residues. Per germline, CDR1 SGHTS and CDR2 YDEGEE. CDR3 residues: CASSLDRTVTEAFF. The CDR3 nucleotides read TGTGCCAGCAGCTTGGACAGAACGGTCACTGAAGCTTTCTTT. Based on the CDR3 plus reference TRBV5-8 and TRBJ1-1, the full variable domain is EAGVTQSPTHLIKTRGQQATLRCSPISGHTSVYWYQQALGLGLQFLLWYDEGEERNRGNFPPRFSGRQFPNYSSELNVNALELEDSALYLCASSLDRTVTEAFFGQGTRLTVV.